The following is a TCR beta chain sequence with its context. What it binds is not known. This entry belongs to a study of T cell repertoires in cytomegalovirus infection. At the level of the study: Used in the study were CMV epitopes, some recently identified and HLA-C-restricted, others well-studied and HLA-B-restricted. Study observations and caveats: Cumulative frequency (of public TCR beta family members) identified carriers of CMV plus the relevant HLA. In two of eight donors, the top clonotype was HLA-C-restricted CMV-specific.

With 5 bases removed from V and 0 bases from J, the gap between germline ends came to 10 bases. Looked up from germline, CDR1 is SGHVS and CDR2 is FQNEAQ. This CDR3 is 14 amino acids long. TCRdb passed the reads through MiXCR, listing each CDR3 protein once. The sample records about 110,000 distinct CDR3 sequences, over 40% being singletons. The sequenced sample was CD8+ T cells from cultured PBMCs, obtained from culture after CMV antigen stimulation. V gene TRBV7-8 combines with J gene TRBJ2-5; possibly TRBD2 for D (6 bases). The receptor was isolated from a human donor in good health (CMV status not recorded). Some clones in this sample may be carry-over from other donors' samples. The CDR3 spells CASSRRDYQETQYF. In nucleotides, the CDR3 is TGTGCCAGCAGCCGCCGGGACTACCAAGAGACCCAGTACTTC.